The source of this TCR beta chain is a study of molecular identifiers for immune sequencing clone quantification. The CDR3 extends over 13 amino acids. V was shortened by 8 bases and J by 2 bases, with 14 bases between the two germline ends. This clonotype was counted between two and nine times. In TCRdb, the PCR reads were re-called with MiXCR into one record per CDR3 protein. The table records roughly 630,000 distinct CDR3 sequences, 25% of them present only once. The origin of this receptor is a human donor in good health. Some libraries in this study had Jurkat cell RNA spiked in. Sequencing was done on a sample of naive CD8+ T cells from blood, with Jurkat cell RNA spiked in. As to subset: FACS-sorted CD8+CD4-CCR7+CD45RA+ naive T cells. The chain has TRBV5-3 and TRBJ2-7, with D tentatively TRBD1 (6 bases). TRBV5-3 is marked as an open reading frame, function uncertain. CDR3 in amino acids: CASKAGATYEQYF. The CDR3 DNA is TGTGCCAGCAAGGCAGGGGCTACCTACGAGCAGTACTTC.